These T cell receptor beta chains were read from a single sample in a study of T cells in Graves' hyperthyroidism and ophthalmopathy. TCRdb used MiXCR to reprocess the multiplex PCR reads, holding one entry per CDR3 protein. The sample lists some 350,000 distinct CDR3 sequences; roughly an eighth were seen once. The sequenced sample was blood. The source of these receptors is a woman in her thirties or forties with Graves' ophthalmopathy. CDR3s leave out the opening cysteine and the closing phenylalanine or tryptophan. Each record gives: J gene, V gene, CDR3 protein.

>TRBJ1-6|TRBV30
AWSLQESSPLH
>TRBJ1-2|TRBV18
ATTGNYGYT
>TRBJ1-5|TRBV2
ASSANQPQH
>TRBJ2-5|TRBV20-1
SARENWQETQY
>TRBJ2-1|TRBV12-3/TRBV12-4
ASSLETPQF
>TRBJ2-7|TRBV3-1
ASSRTTGGISYEQY
>TRBJ1-5|TRBV27
ASSYGGTGQPQH
>TRBJ1-2|TRBV6-1
ASRDTDWFYGYT
>TRBJ2-1|TRBV5-1
AGSLLGGASYNEQF
>TRBJ2-2|TRBV20-1
SAMDSGVTGELF
>TRBJ2-5|TRBV5-4
ASSYAGPAGETQY
>TRBJ1-6|TRBV7-9
ASSPPGRGMESPLH
>TRBJ1-1|TRBV20-1
SARPLGDRSNTEAF
>TRBJ1-1|TRBV6-1
ASSKLRDILTEAF
>TRBJ2-1|TRBV6-1
ASSISRIPSYNEQF
>TRBJ2-7|TRBV3-1
ASSQDNRRTYEQY
>TRBJ2-7|TRBV20-1
SARPTGNEQY
>TRBJ1-1|TRBV19
ASSIKLTGRTEAF
>TRBJ1-5|TRBV3-1
ASSHGRGQPQH
>TRBJ1-2|TRBV6-1
ASTAQTGLGYT
>TRBJ2-2|TRBV28
ASSLLAAAVTGELF
>TRBJ1-2|TRBV19
ASSIVGHGLFYGYT
>TRBJ2-1|TRBV3-1
ASSQAGTSQNEQF
>TRBJ2-5|TRBV6-1
ASSPSASGGPGETQY
>TRBJ2-7|TRBV28
ASSPKLEAYEQY
>TRBJ1-5|TRBV6-1
ASRVREYSNQPQH
>TRBJ1-1|TRBV2
ASSELDRQSTEAF
>TRBJ2-3|TRBV29-1
SVGKTDTQY
>TRBJ2-1|TRBV12-3/TRBV12-4
ASSPGQVASGRLDEQF
>TRBJ2-5|TRBV10-3
AISVPGSETQY
>TRBJ1-2|TRBV29-1
SVDLQSGSYGYT
>TRBJ1-6|TRBV20-1
SAGQGNSPLH
>TRBJ2-5|TRBV5-6
ASSDAERGTQY
>TRBJ1-1|TRBV5-1
ASSSGQGVREAF
>TRBJ2-7|TRBV5-1
ASSFWTGPGNEQY
>TRBJ2-7|TRBV27
ASSLSPQGRSAYEQY
>TRBJ2-7|TRBV27
ASSLTRGLPPEQY
>TRBJ2-1|TRBV6-6
ASSYQGAHSEQF
>TRBJ1-1|TRBV4-2
ASSPLAGRRTEAF
>TRBJ2-3|TRBV12-3/TRBV12-4
ASSLSRASVRDTQY
>TRBJ1-2|TRBV28
ASSHVAEGYT
>TRBJ1-5|TRBV6-1
ATTRAGVNQPQH
>TRBJ1-5|TRBV19
ASAPGQASNQPQH
>TRBJ2-1|TRBV12-3/TRBV12-4
ASSSEDRGQRF
>TRBJ2-1|TRBV28
ASSIAGSSYNEQF
>TRBJ1-6|TRBV3-1
ASSQSGERSPLH
>TRBJ1-6|TRBV7-6
ASSLQGAQNSPPH
>TRBJ2-5|TRBV18
ASSTDRDETQY
>TRBJ2-5|TRBV20-1
SARVRSRAQETQY
>TRBJ1-3|TRBV3-1
ASSQPTGVGNTIY